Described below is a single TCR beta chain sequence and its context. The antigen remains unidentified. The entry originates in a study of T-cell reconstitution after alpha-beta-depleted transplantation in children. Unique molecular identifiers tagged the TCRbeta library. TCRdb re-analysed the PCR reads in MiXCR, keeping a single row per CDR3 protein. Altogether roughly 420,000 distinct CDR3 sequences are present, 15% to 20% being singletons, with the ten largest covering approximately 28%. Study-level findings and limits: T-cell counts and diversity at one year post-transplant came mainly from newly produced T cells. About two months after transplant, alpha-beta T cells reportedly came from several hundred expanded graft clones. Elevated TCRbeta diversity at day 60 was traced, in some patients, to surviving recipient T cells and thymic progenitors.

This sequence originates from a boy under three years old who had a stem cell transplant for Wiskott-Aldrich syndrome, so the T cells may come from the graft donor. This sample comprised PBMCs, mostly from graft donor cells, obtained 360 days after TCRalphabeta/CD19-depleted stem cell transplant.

CDR3 DNA: TGTGCCAGCAGCTTAAGGCCAGCAGGCAACGAGCAGTACTTC. Translated: CASSLRPAGNEQYF. This chain joins TRBV7-2 and TRBJ2-7; D not resolved. The germline V and J ends were trimmed by 2 bases and 5 bases, with 13 bases remaining between them. Germline V lookup: CDR1 SGHTA, CDR2 FQGNSA. The CDR3 covers 14 residues.